What follows are 25 T cell receptor beta chains derived from one specimen sequenced in a study of cytomegalovirus exposure and HLA in healthy donors. Data came from immunoSEQ multiplex PCR; TCRdb stores just in-frame clones and leaves some out. The sample yields about 70,000 clones, 94% seen once. Material: PBMCs. The receptors originated from a woman younger than 30 in good health and CMV-seropositive.

This clone turned up a few times. The rearrangement links TRBV11-2 to TRBJ2-7; D may be TRBD1 (6 bases). Trimming left V 4 bases short and J 2 bases short, with 15 bases between. Germline CDR1 and CDR2: SGHAT and FQNNGV. The CDR3 length is 15 residues. DNA for the CDR3: TGTGCCAGCAGCTCCCTTCGGGACAACACCTACGAGCAGTACTTC. Amino acid sequence: CASSSLRDNTYEQYF.

The chain employs TRBV19 and TRBJ1-5; possible D gene TRBD1, 6 bases. Germline CDR1 reads LNHDA; CDR2 reads SQIVND (reference sequence). Trimming removed 3 bases at V and 5 bases at J, with 14 bases between. The CDR3 consists of 15 residues. The CDR3 here is CASSIRAAGDQPQHF. The CDR3 DNA follows: TGTGCCAGTAGTATCAGGGCGGCAGGGGATCAGCCCCAGCATTTT.

The chain is built from TRBV21-1 and TRBJ1-2; TRBD1 is the table's D call and was not checked against the DNA. TRBV21-1 is assigned pseudogene status. The CDR3 runs 13 residues. CDR3 residues: CASSKSGAYGYTF. In DNA form, the CDR3 reads TGTGCCAGCAGCAAAAGTGGGGCCTATGGCTACACCTTC.

The J gene is TRBJ2-1, the V gene TRBV7-3; 16 positions agree with TRBD2. The CDR3 length is 19 residues. The ends lost 2 bases at V and 6 bases at J; junction bases unmatched: 10. Germline CDR1 and CDR2: SGHTA and FQGTGA. The CDR3 DNA is TGTGCCAGCAGCTTAGTACCGGGACTAGCGGGAGGGCCCCTCAATGAGCAGTTCTTC. Translation: CASSLVPGLAGGPLNEQFF.

This clone was seen a single time. The chain combines TRBV6-5 with TRBJ1-5; possibly TRBD1 for D (5 bases). CDR3 length: 15 residues. Germline V CDR1 and CDR2: MNHEY, SVGAGI. V lost 6 bases to trimming and J lost 5 bases, with 17 bases between them. The CDR3 nucleotides are TGTGCCAGCAGGCCAGCAGGGTACGGCGATCAGCCCCAGCATTTT. Amino acid sequence: CASRPAGYGDQPQHF.

The gene calls are TRBV7-9 and TRBJ2-1; tentative D call: TRBD1 (5 bases). The germline gives CDR1 SEHNR, CDR2 FQNEAQ (reference sequence). The V and J ends lost 5 bases and 1 base respectively, with 9 bases between them. CDR3 length equals 14 residues. The CDR3 coding sequence is TGTGCCAGCAGCGGGGCGGAATCCTACAATGAGCAGTTCTTC. This gives the protein CASSGAESYNEQFF.

The V call is TRBV30, the J call TRBJ2-4; D is possibly TRBD2 (7 bases). The CDR3 loop spans 11 amino acids. V was cut by 7 bases and J by 12 bases, with 16 bases left in between. CDR1 GTSNPN and CDR2 SVGIG come from the germline V gene (reference sequence). CDR3 sequence (DNA): TGTGCCTCGGCGGGGGCTTCAACTCAGTACTTC. As protein: CASAGASTQYF.

The V call is TRBV6-1, the J call TRBJ1-1; D perhaps matches TRBD1 (5 bases). There are 11 residues in the CDR3. Trimming shortened V by 10 bases and J by 5 bases, and 11 bases separated the two germline ends. Germline CDR1 is MNHNS and CDR2 is SASEGT. CDR3 loop: CATLGGTEAFF. The DNA for the CDR3 is TGTGCCACCCTCGGGGGAACTGAAGCTTTCTTT.

The rearrangement joins TRBV19 to TRBJ1-1; weak D call: TRBD1 (5 bases). CDR1 is LNHDA, CDR2 SQIVND, per germline (reference sequence). Trimming left V 7 bases short and J 6 bases short, with 15 bases between. The CDR3 covers 13 residues. CDR3: CASNGGKVAEAFF. CDR3 coding DNA: TGTGCCAGTAACGGGGGTAAGGTCGCTGAAGCTTTCTTT.

The chain couples TRBV29-1 to TRBJ1-1; D is uncertain. CDR3 length: 16 amino acids. V gave up 4 bases and J gave up 3 bases, with 21 bases separating them. CDR1 and CDR2 from the germline V gene are SQVTM and ANQGSEA. Written as DNA, the CDR3 is TGCAGCGTTGTCATCTTGAAGGAGGGTATCGACACTGAAGCTTTCTTT. It translates to CSVVILKEGIDTEAFF.

V usage is TRBV13 and J usage is TRBJ1-2; D ambiguous. The ends were cut back, 2 bases at V and 5 bases at J, with 24 bases in the middle. The CDR3 runs 18 residues. Germline-derived CDR1 and CDR2 are PRHDT and FYEKMQ (reference sequence). For the CDR3, the DNA is TGTGCCAGCAGCTTATCGGGGTTTGGAAGGATACGAATTTATGGCTACACCTTC. Translating gives CASSLSGFGRIRIYGYTF.

V usage is TRBV5-6 and J usage is TRBJ2-7; no reliable D call. The CDR3 has 12 residues. Germline assignment: CDR1 SGHDT and CDR2 YYEEEE. V lost 1 base to trimming and J lost 2 bases, with 4 bases between them. The CDR3 spells CASSLSTYEQYF. CDR3 DNA sequence: TGTGCCAGCAGCTTGTCCACCTACGAGCAGTACTTC.

This clone was counted a single time. The chain recombines TRBV7-2 with TRBJ1-5, with D possibly matching TRBD1 (5 bases). The CDR3 is 15 amino acids. The V gene's germline CDR1 is SGHTA and CDR2 FQGNSA. Trimming took 1 base from V and 7 from J, leaving 14 bases between them. This CDR3 reads CASSLVSRGGQPQHF. The CDR3 DNA reads TGTGCCAGCAGCTTAGTTTCTCGGGGGGGACAGCCCCAGCATTTT. Complete variable domain (other parts from reference TRBV7-2 and TRBJ1-5): GAGVSQSPSNKVTEKGKDVELRCDPISGHTALYWYRQSLGQGLEFLIYFQGNSAPDKSGLPSDRFSAERTGGSVSTLTIQRTQQEDSAVYLCASSLVSRGGQPQHFGDGTRLSIL.

The gene calls are TRBV27 and TRBJ2-1, with TRBD2 matching over 16 bases. This CDR3 contains 18 residues. The V gene end was trimmed by 4 bases and the J gene end by 6 bases; junction bases not matched to a gene: 9. Germline CDR1 reads MNHEY; CDR2 reads SMNVEV (reference sequence). CDR3 in DNA: TGTGCCAGCAGTTATATCCCCGGGACTAGCGGGAGGGCCAATGAGCAGTTCTTC. This encodes CASSYIPGTSGRANEQFF.

V and J are TRBV6-1 and TRBJ2-1; the D gene is possibly TRBD2 (5 bases). Trimming took 3 bases from V and 10 from J, leaving 13 bases between them. Per germline, CDR1 MNHNS and CDR2 SASEGT. This CDR3 has 13 amino acids. The CDR3 DNA reads TGTGCCAGCAGTGAGGAAGTCGGGATCGAGCAGTTCTTC. It encodes CASSEEVGIEQFF.

V gene TRBV18 combines with J gene TRBJ1-4, with D tentatively TRBD1 (5 bases). Germline V CDR1 and CDR2: KGHSH, LQKENI. This CDR3 has 14 amino acids. Between the trimmed V and J ends, which lost 3 bases and 5 bases, there was a span of 10 bases. CDR3 DNA sequence: TGTGCCAGCTCACCCGCGGGGGTGAATGAAAAACTGTTTTTT. Translation: CASSPAGVNEKLFF.

The chain employs TRBV6-5 and TRBJ2-2; unclear D gene. Per germline, CDR1 MNHEY and CDR2 SVGAGI. The CDR3 sequence is 16 residues long. The V end was cut by 2 bases, the J end by 4 bases, with 14 bases between. CDR3 loop: CASSYSLVRGTGELFF. CDR3 in DNA: TGTGCCAGCAGTTACAGTTTGGTCCGCGGCACCGGGGAGCTGTTTTTT.

The gene calls are TRBV4-3 and TRBJ2-6; D is possibly TRBD2 (6 bases). Germline V gives CDR1 LGHNA, CDR2 YSLEER. The V end lost 1 base, the J end lost 4 bases, and 8 bases lay between the germline ends. CDR3 length: 15 residues. CDR3 sequence (DNA): TGCGCCAGCAGCCAAGTGGAGGGAGGGGCCAACGTCCTGACTTTC. Translation gives CASSQVEGGANVLTF.

J is TRBJ2-2 and V is TRBV9, with 7 bases aligning to TRBD1. In germline, CDR1 is SGDLS, CDR2 YYNGEE. Losses at the gene ends were 5 bases for V and 4 bases for J; bases not matched to a gene: 5. This CDR3 has 14 residues. CDR3 coding DNA: TGTGCCAGCAGAGGACAGGTGGGCACCGGGGAGCTGTTTTTT. This encodes CASRGQVGTGELFF.

This clone was picked up one time. The chain recombines TRBV6-5 with TRBJ1-3; 9 bases are shared with TRBD1. The trim removed 4 bases at V and 0 bases at J, leaving 4 bases unmatched. Germline V lookup: CDR1 MNHEY, CDR2 SVGAGI. The CDR3 has 16 amino acids. CDR3: CASSSGTGTSGNTIYF. The CDR3 DNA reads TGTGCCAGCAGTTCGGGGACAGGGACCTCTGGAAACACCATATATTTT.

This rearrangement joins TRBV5-8 to TRBJ1-1; D gene ambiguous. The CDR3 length is 14 residues. V dropped 9 bases and J dropped 1 base, with 16 bases sitting between them. Germline V gene data show CDR1 as SGHTS and CDR2 as YDEGEE. In nucleotides, the CDR3 is TGTGCCACCCACCCGGGAGGGCAGAACACTGAAGCTTTCTTT. Amino acids: CATHPGGQNTEAFF.

In nucleotides, the CDR3 is TGTGCCATCAGTGAGGCCCGGGACAGCGGTCAGTTCTTC. This encodes CAISEARDSGQFF. The chain has TRBV10-3 and TRBJ2-1; 7 bases align to TRBD1. Germline V gene data show CDR1 as ENHRY and CDR2 as SYGVKD. The CDR3 length is 13 residues. Unmatched junction bases numbered 8, after V lost 2 bases and J lost 13 bases.

The rearrangement links TRBV9 to TRBJ2-5, with 7 bases that match TRBD1. Germline V gives CDR1 SGDLS, CDR2 YYNGEE. This CDR3 region has 14 residues. After removal of 5 bases from V and 9 bases from J, the junction contained 13 bases not matched to a gene. The CDR3 coding sequence is TGTGCCAGCAGTCGGTCAGGGGGTGAAGGGGCCCAGTACTTC. Translated, it gives CASSRSGGEGAQYF.

The chain is built from TRBV4-3 and TRBJ2-7, with 8 bases fitting TRBD1. CDR3 length: 13 residues. J gave up 3 bases and V 4 bases, and 2 bases lay outside the gene matches. Germline assignment: CDR1 LGHNA and CDR2 YSLEER. This CDR3 is CASSLQGGYEQYF. CDR3 nucleotide sequence: TGCGCCAGCAGCCTACAGGGGGGCTACGAGCAGTACTTC.

The chain has TRBV2 and TRBJ2-7; TRBD2 matches 9 bases. Trimming cost V 10 bases and J 2 bases; bases outside gene matches: 12. CDR3 length equals 15 residues. Germline V CDR1 and CDR2: SNHLY, FYNNEI. CDR3 DNA: TGTGCCACCACCCCCCGGGGGACTAGCACCTACGAGCAGTACTTC. As protein: CATTPRGTSTYEQYF.